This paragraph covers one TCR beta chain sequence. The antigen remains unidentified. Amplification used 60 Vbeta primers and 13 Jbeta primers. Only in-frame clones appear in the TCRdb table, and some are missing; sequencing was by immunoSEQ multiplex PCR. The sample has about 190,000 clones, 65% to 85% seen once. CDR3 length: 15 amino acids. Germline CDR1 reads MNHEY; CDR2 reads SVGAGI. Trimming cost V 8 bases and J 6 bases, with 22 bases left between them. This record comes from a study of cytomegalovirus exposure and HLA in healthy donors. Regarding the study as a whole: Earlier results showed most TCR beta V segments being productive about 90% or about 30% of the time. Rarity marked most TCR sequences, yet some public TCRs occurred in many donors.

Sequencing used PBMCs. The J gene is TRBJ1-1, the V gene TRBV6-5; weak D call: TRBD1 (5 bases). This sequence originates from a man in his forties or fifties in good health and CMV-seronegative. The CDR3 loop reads CASVRGSGGEAEAFF. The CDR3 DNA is TGTGCCAGCGTTAGGGGATCTGGCGGAGAAGCTGAAGCTTTCTTT.